This TCR beta chain comes out of a study of T cell repertoires in cytomegalovirus infection. Study-wide background: Indications of both CMV infection and matching HLA type were provided by public TCR beta signatures. The study's findings and limits: Cumulative frequency (of public TCR beta family members) identified carriers of CMV plus the relevant HLA. HLA-C-restricted CMV clonotypes gave the most frequent clonotype in two of eight donors.

One entry per CDR3 protein results from TCRdb running MiXCR on the reads. The sample shows about 450,000 distinct CDR3 sequences, under 40% of them seen only once. Worth noting for this clonotype: What it binds is unknown.

This CDR3 comprises 15 residues. The ends lost 1 base at V and 3 bases at J; junction bases unmatched: 6. The source of this sequence is a human donor in good health (CMV status not recorded). Some clones in this sample may be carry-over from other donors' samples. This sequence joins TRBV23-1 and TRBJ2-7; 7 nucleotides match TRBD1. TRBV23-1 qualifies as an ORF whose function is uncertain. The sample comprised PBMCs. CDR3 region: CASSQWGQRYYEQYF. The CDR3 DNA sequence: TGCGCCAGCAGTCAATGGGGACAGCGATACTACGAGCAGTACTTC.